Given below is one T cell receptor beta chain in context. Its antigen is not identified. The CDR3 extends over 14 amino acids. With 8 bases removed from V and 3 bases from J, the gap between germline ends came to 17 bases. Looked up from germline, CDR1 is ENHRY and CDR2 is SYGVKD. It was with 60 Vbeta and 13 Jbeta primers that the PCR ran. Assay used: immunoSEQ multiplex PCR; TCRdb lists only in-frame clones, some missing. The repertoire holds roughly 100,000 clones, with roughly 60% as singletons. These data are taken from a study of cytomegalovirus exposure and HLA in healthy donors. Study-wide points: Association of a missense DCLRE1C variant with TCR beta V- and J-gene trimming was reported in a later analysis. Looking again later, the authors saw that most CMV-associated TCR beta chains seemed HLA-restricted.

The rearrangement uses TRBV10-3 and TRBJ2-7; D is possibly TRBD1 (6 bases). Input material: PBMCs. The TCR sequence derives from a human donor in good health. In DNA form, the CDR3 reads TGTGCCATCTCGGACAGACTGGCAGACTACGAGCAGTACTTC. It translates to CAISDRLADYEQYF.